This TCR beta chain was captured by sequencing in a study of cytomegalovirus exposure and HLA in healthy donors. The overall study: Caucasian-associated ancestry cluster membership applied to under 85% of a few hundred genotyped donors. General study results and limits: Within the data, a cluster of highly shared sequence variants was likely a sequencing artifact. Later analysis suggested most CMV-associated TCR beta chains were HLA-restricted.

The PCR was carried out with 60 Vbeta primers and 13 Jbeta primers. Some clones are missing from TCRdb's copy, which holds only in-frame ones; the method was immunoSEQ multiplex PCR. This table holds about 140,000 clones, roughly 80% found once. Regarding this clone: Its antigen is unidentified.

Per germline, CDR1 SGHTA and CDR2 FQGTGA. The CDR3 sequence is 14 residues long. The V and J ends lost 10 bases and 0 bases respectively, with 14 bases between them. The chain recombines TRBV7-3 with TRBJ2-3, with D possibly matching TRBD1 (5 bases). The receptor comes from a male donor in good health and CMV-seronegative. Sequencing was carried out using PBMCs. Here the CDR3 DNA reads TGTGCCACCTCTCCAGGGTATAGCACAGATACGCAGTATTTT. Protein sequence: CATSPGYSTDTQYF.